This entry is about one T cell receptor beta chain. The germline CDR1 and CDR2 sequences are SGHRS and YFSETQ. The J segment lost 2 bases and the V segment lost 0 bases, leaving 9 bases of the junction unmatched. CDR3 length: 18 amino acids. This sample was included in a study of cytomegalovirus exposure and HLA in healthy donors. The donors formed part of the 120-subject validation cohort, distinct from the roughly 700-subject first cohort. TCRdb's copy holds only in-frame clones and misses some; the assay was immunoSEQ multiplex PCR. The repertoire holds 150,000 to 200,000 clones, with 87% as singletons.

The TCR sequence derives from a woman in her 30s in good health and CMV-seronegative. The rearrangement links TRBV5-1 to TRBJ2-1; 9 nucleotides line up with TRBD1. Sequenced material: PBMCs. DNA of the CDR3: TGCGCCAGCAGCTTGGCGCGGGACAGGGCGGGCGCCTACAATGAGCAGTTCTTC. Its protein product is CASSLARDRAGAYNEQFF.